The 18 T cell receptor beta chains below were found in one sample sequenced in a study of shared clonotypes between healthy human individuals. Assay used: immunoSEQ multiplex PCR; TCRdb lists only in-frame clones, some missing. The data hold over 2,000,000 clones, with 80% to 95% observed a single time. CD45RO-negative, CCR7-positively selected cells formed the naive CD8 fraction, excluding terminally differentiated effector memory CD45RA+ cells. The specimen was naive CD8+ T cells from PBMCs. Receptors were obtained from a man younger than 35 in good health. Some clones in this sample may be carry-over from other donors' samples.

This clone was detected a few times. This CDR3 is also generated by other DNA sequences in the sample. The chain couples TRBV19 to TRBJ2-7, with 8 bases lining up with TRBD1. CDR3 length equals 12 residues. In germline, CDR1 is LNHDA, CDR2 SQIVND (reference sequence). V lost 4 bases and J lost 4; bases outside the gene matches: 0. CDR3 sequence: CASSNRGYEQYF. For the CDR3, the DNA is TGTGCCAGTAGTAACAGGGGGTACGAGCAGTACTTC.

The rearrangement joins TRBV19 to TRBJ1-1; no clear D. CDR3 length: 14 residues. V was cut by 0 bases and J by 5 bases, with 10 bases left in between. Per germline, CDR1 LNHDA and CDR2 SQIVND (reference sequence). The CDR3 region is CASSIDPKGTEAFF. CDR3 nucleotides: TGTGCCAGTAGTATAGATCCGAAGGGTACTGAAGCTTTCTTT.

The rearrangement links TRBV5-1 to TRBJ2-1; 8 bases are shared with TRBD2. This CDR3 comprises 16 residues. CDR1 and CDR2 from the germline V gene are SGHRS and YFSETQ. Losses at the gene ends were 5 bases for V and 10 bases for J; bases not matched to a gene: 17. Here the CDR3 reads CASRFIAGIGPVEQFF. In DNA, the CDR3 is TGCGCCAGCAGATTTATAGCGGGAATCGGTCCAGTGGAGCAGTTCTTC.

CDR3 sequence (DNA): TGTGCCAGCTCCGAAGGGGAGGGCTCCGGGTACTTC. Its protein product is CASSEGEGSGYF. The rearrangement links TRBV5-5 to TRBJ2-7; 7 nucleotides line up with TRBD2. The CDR3 totals 12 residues. The germline V gene encodes CDR1 SGHKS and CDR2 YYEKEE (reference sequence). V lost 7 bases, J lost 12 bases, and 13 bases stayed unmatched.

The gene calls are TRBV5-1 and TRBJ2-1, with 10 bases that match TRBD1. The CDR3 loop spans 15 amino acids. Germline V CDR1 and CDR2: SGHRS, YFSETQ. The junction had 12 bases not matched to a gene; V was cut back by 7 bases and J by 8 bases. The CDR3 region is CASHSGTGAGDEQFF. The CDR3 DNA sequence: TGCGCCAGCCATTCCGGGACAGGGGCAGGCGATGAGCAGTTCTTC.

This clone is a singleton in its sample. This chain links TRBV5-5 with TRBJ2-7; TRBD2 aligns across 9 bases. Germline-derived CDR1 and CDR2 are SGHKS and YYEKEE (reference sequence). V lost 4 bases, J lost 0 bases, and 8 bases stayed unmatched. This CDR3 spans 16 amino acids. This CDR3 reads CASSPRLAASSYEQYF. The CDR3 region has the DNA TGTGCCAGCAGCCCGAGACTAGCGGCATCCTCCTACGAGCAGTACTTC. Full variable domain (rest looked up from reference TRBV5-5 and TRBJ2-7): DAGVTQSPTHLIKTRGQQVTLRCSPISGHKSVSWYQQVLGQGPQFIFQYYEKEERGRGNFPDRFSARQFPNYSSELNVNALLLGDSALYLCASSPRLAASSYEQYFGPGTRLTVT.

J is TRBJ2-1 and V is TRBV30, with TRBD2 matching over 7 bases. J was trimmed by 6 bases and V by 3 bases; bases with no gene match: 2. The CDR3 consists of 12 residues. Germline V gene lookup returns CDR1 GTSNPN and CDR2 SVGIG (reference sequence). The CDR3 DNA sequence: TGTGCCTGGAGGGGAGGGTTCAATGAGCAGTTCTTC. Translated: CAWRGGFNEQFF. Looking up the rest from reference TRBV30 and TRBJ2-1 gives the full variable domain: SQTIHQWPATLVQPVGSPLSLECTVEGTSNPNLYWYRQAAGRGLQLLFYSVGIGQISSEVPQNLSASRPQDRQFILSSKKLLLSDSGFYLCAWRGGFNEQFFGPGTRLTVL.

The chain employs TRBV4-1 and TRBJ2-1; 7 positions match TRBD2. Germline CDR1 is MGHRA and CDR2 is YSYEKL. The CDR3 is made up of 16 amino acids. The trim removed 7 bases at V and 8 bases at J, leaving 17 bases unmatched. The CDR3 region has the DNA TGCGCCAGCACTCTGGTTTGGCGGGAGTTCGGGGATGAGCAGTTCTTC. Protein sequence: CASTLVWREFGDEQFF.

The rearrangement links TRBV27 to TRBJ2-7; 7 bases map to TRBD1. Per the germline V gene, CDR1 is MNHEY and CDR2 is SMNVEV (reference sequence). The CDR3 loop spans 13 amino acids. With V trimmed by 5 bases and J by 6 bases, 7 bases remained unmatched. In DNA, the CDR3 is TGTGCCAGCAGTCAGACAGGGTTGGGCGAGCAGTACTTC. Amino acid sequence: CASSQTGLGEQYF.

On this clone itself: Other nucleotide sequences from this sample produce the same CDR3. The chain links TRBV7-8 to TRBJ2-6; unclear D gene. CDR1 and CDR2 from the germline V gene are SGHVS and FQNEAQ. The CDR3 consists of 14 residues. V was clipped by 5 bases and J by 4 bases, with 9 bases between them. The CDR3 DNA is TGTGCCAGCAGCCTACGGTCCGGGGCCAACGTCCTGACTTTC. This codes for CASSLRSGANVLTF.

This chain links TRBV9 with TRBJ2-1, with 10 bases identical to TRBD2. The ends lost 4 bases at V and 7 bases at J; junction bases unmatched: 8. The CDR3 extends over 15 amino acids. Germline loops: CDR1 SGDLS, CDR2 YYNGEE. CDR3 protein: CASSPSGRANNEQFF. The DNA for the CDR3 is TGTGCCAGCAGCCCCAGCGGGAGGGCCAATAATGAGCAGTTCTTC.

This clone appeared a single time. Since the CDR3 does not end with the conserved phenylalanine or tryptophan, this likely comes from a read error. The chain recombines TRBV7-9 with TRBJ2-7; possibly TRBD2 for D (5 bases). This CDR3 contains 15 residues. Trimming left V 3 bases short and J 0 bases short, with 12 bases between. Germline V gene sequence: CDR1 SEHNR, CDR2 FQNEAQ (reference sequence). In DNA form, the CDR3 reads TGTGCCAGCAGCTTGTTCAGCGGAAACTCCTACGAGCAGTACCTC. It translates to CASSLFSGNSYEQYL.

The gene calls are TRBV2 and TRBJ2-1; 7 nucleotides line up with TRBD2. From germline, CDR1 is SNHLY and CDR2 FYNNEI. J gave up 2 bases and V 10 bases, and 5 bases lay outside the gene matches. The CDR3 loop spans 13 amino acids. The CDR3 DNA sequence: TGTGCCACCTTGGGGGGGACCTACAATGAGCAGTTCTTC. It codes for CATLGGTYNEQFF.

The gene calls are TRBV4-1 and TRBJ2-5, with D possibly matching TRBD1 (5 bases). Trimming left V 2 bases short and J 4 bases short, with 11 bases between. Per germline, CDR1 MGHRA and CDR2 YSYEKL. The CDR3 is made up of 14 amino acids. CDR3 amino acids: CASSQFAGSETQYF. As DNA, the CDR3 is TGCGCCAGCAGCCAATTTGCAGGGTCAGAGACCCAGTACTTC.

The chain is built from TRBV2 and TRBJ1-2, with TRBD1 matching over 8 bases. The CDR3 runs 14 residues. Trimming cost V 2 bases and J 8 bases; bases outside gene matches: 7. The germline V gene encodes CDR1 SNHLY and CDR2 FYNNEI. This CDR3 reads CASSEMDRVRGYTF. CDR3 in DNA: TGTGCCAGCAGTGAAATGGACAGGGTCCGCGGCTACACCTTC.

For the CDR3, the DNA is TGTGCCAGCAGCCCGCGCCGGGATGGTGGCACAGATACGCAGTATTTT. Translated: CASSPRRDGGTDTQYF. The V gene is TRBV4-2, the J gene TRBJ2-3, with a possible D match to TRBD2 (5 bases). This CDR3 is 16 amino acids long. Germline V CDR1 and CDR2: LGHNA, YNFKEQ. Trimming shortened V by 4 bases and J by 1 base, and 15 bases separated the two germline ends.

The chain combines TRBV27 with TRBJ2-7, with 13 bases that match TRBD2. The V gene end was trimmed by 5 bases and the J gene end by 7 bases; junction bases not matched to a gene: 14. The V gene's germline CDR1 is MNHEY and CDR2 SMNVEV (reference sequence). The CDR3 covers 17 residues. The CDR3 loop reads CASSLPRLAGGPTEQYF. The CDR3 nucleotides read TGTGCCAGCAGTCTCCCCCGACTAGCGGGAGGCCCTACGGAGCAGTACTTC.

The rearrangement uses TRBV4-1 and TRBJ1-1, with D maybe TRBD1 (5 bases). The CDR3 length is 17 residues. The V and J ends lost 0 bases and 1 base respectively, with 15 bases between them. Germline values: CDR1 MGHRA, CDR2 YSYEKL. The CDR3 nucleotides are TGCGCCAGCAGCCAAGATTCATTGTACGGGGCGAACACTGAAGCTTTCTTT. Protein sequence: CASSQDSLYGANTEAFF.